These 28 T cell receptor beta chains came from one sample sequenced in a study of blood T cell repertoires in COVID-19. Repertoires were generated with immunoSEQ multiplex PCR, while TCRdb's copy carries only in-frame clones and drops some. The table includes roughly 100,000 clones, 65% to 90% detected once. Sample: peripheral blood. These receptors came from a man aged 55-75 years with acute or convalescent COVID-19.

The chain carries TRBV4-1 and TRBJ2-1, with 8 bases identical to TRBD2. The ends lost 0 bases at V and 6 bases at J; junction bases unmatched: 16. The germline gives CDR1 MGHRA, CDR2 YSYEKL. The CDR3 loop spans 19 amino acids. The CDR3 nucleotides are TGCGCCAGCAGCCAAGATCTCCACCGCGGGACTAGAAACCTCAATGAGCAGTTCTTC. Translated, it gives CASSQDLHRGTRNLNEQFF.

This clone was counted once. The genes are TRBV18 and TRBJ2-1; 8 bases are a match to TRBD2. CDR1 is KGHSH and CDR2 is LQKENI in the germline V gene. The CDR3 sequence is 17 residues long. V gave up 4 bases and J gave up 10 bases; unmatched junction bases: 18. CDR3 region: CASSHSTAGATIREQFF. The CDR3 DNA reads TGTGCCAGCTCACACAGTACAGCGGGAGCGACAATTCGCGAGCAGTTCTTC.

This clone was counted a few times. The gene calls are TRBV19 and TRBJ1-3, with D tentatively TRBD1 (6 bases). Trimming cost V 4 bases and J 4 bases, with 14 bases left between them. Germline V gene lookup returns CDR1 LNHDA and CDR2 SQIVND (reference sequence). There are 15 residues in the CDR3. CDR3 nucleotides: TGTGCCAGTAGTAGACAGGCAGGATTCGGAAACACCATATATTTT. This encodes CASSRQAGFGNTIYF.

The chain has TRBV7-8 and TRBJ1-5; TRBD1 might be the D (5 bases). CDR1 and CDR2 from the germline V gene are SGHVS and FQNEAQ. This CDR3 has 14 residues. V was clipped by 0 bases and J by 5 bases, with 8 bases between them. The CDR3 DNA sequence: TGTGCCAGCAGCTTAGCAGGGGCTGATCAGCCCCAGCATTTT. It codes for CASSLAGADQPQHF.

V is TRBV2 and J is TRBJ2-5, with D possibly matching TRBD1 (6 bases). Trimming took off 3 bases at V and 1 base at J, with 15 bases between the two ends. The CDR3 spans 16 residues. The germline gives CDR1 SNHLY, CDR2 FYNNEI. As DNA, the CDR3 is TGTGCCAGCAGTGAGGGGGCGTCCTCAGGCCAAGAGACCCAGTACTTC. This translates into CASSEGASSGQETQYF.

The chain employs TRBV19 and TRBJ2-7; 12 positions agree with TRBD2. Germline V gene sequence: CDR1 LNHDA, CDR2 SQIVND (reference sequence). V lost 4 bases, J lost 3 bases, and 4 bases stayed unmatched. This CDR3 region has 15 residues. Written as DNA, the CDR3 is TGTGCCAGTAGTACCAGGACTAGCGGGGTCTACGAGCAGTACTTC. Protein product: CASSTRTSGVYEQYF. The whole variable domain, remainder taken from reference TRBV19 and TRBJ2-7, is DGGITQSPKYLFRKEGQNVTLSCEQNLNHDAMYWYRQDPGQGLRLIYYSQIVNDFQKGDIAEGYSVSREKKESFPLTVTSAQKNPTAFYLCASSTRTSGVYEQYFGPGTRLTVT.

This sequence joins TRBV4-3 and TRBJ1-5; D perhaps matches TRBD1 (6 bases). This CDR3 has 15 residues. Germline lookup yields CDR1 LGHNA and CDR2 YSLEER. V lost 4 bases, J lost 4 bases, and 14 bases lay in between. CDR3 coding DNA: TGCGCCAGCAGCCCCCGCGGGGGCGTGAATCAGCCCCAGCATTTT. This translates into CASSPRGGVNQPQHF.

This rearrangement joins TRBV3-1 (or the pseudogene TRBV3-2) to TRBJ2-7, with TRBD1 matching over 8 bases. CDR1 LGHDT and CDR2 YNNKEL come from the germline V gene (reference sequence). V lost 4 bases to trimming and J lost 1 base; unmatched junction nucleotides: 6. The CDR3 consists of 15 residues. CDR3 in amino acids: CASSPRRGPSYEQYF. In nucleotides, the CDR3 is TGTGCCAGCAGCCCTCGCAGGGGGCCGTCCTACGAGCAGTACTTC.

The gene calls are TRBV4-3 and TRBJ1-5; D may be TRBD1 (6 bases). Germline CDR1 is LGHNA and CDR2 is YSLEER. This CDR3 is 15 amino acids long. Trimming removed 1 base from V and 3 bases from J, with 10 bases in between. CDR3: CASSQGYRDNQPQHF. Here the CDR3 DNA reads TGCGCCAGCAGCCAAGGCTACAGGGACAATCAGCCCCAGCATTTT.

This chain joins TRBV2 and TRBJ2-1; D is uncertain. Germline values: CDR1 SNHLY, CDR2 FYNNEI. This CDR3 contains 11 residues. The ends were cut back, 5 bases at V and 8 bases at J, with 7 bases in the middle. DNA for the CDR3: TGTGCCAGCAGTTTAGCTTATGAGCAGTTCTTC. This codes for CASSLAYEQFF. The variable domain in full, with the rest retrieved from reference TRBV2 and TRBJ2-1, is EPEVTQTPSHQVTQMGQEVILRCVPISNHLYFYWYRQILGQKVEFLVSFYNNEISEKSEIFDDQFSVERPDGSNFTLKIRSTKLEDSAMYFCASSLAYEQFFGPGTRLTVL.

In its sample, this clone was seen once. The genes are TRBV30 and TRBJ1-1; a weak D match, TRBD1 (5 bases). Germline CDR1 is GTSNPN and CDR2 is SVGIG (reference sequence). The CDR3 loop spans 17 amino acids. Trimming shortened V by 4 bases and J by 3 bases, and 24 bases separated the two germline ends. The CDR3 coding sequence is TGTGCCTGGACCCATCCACCGGGACTTCCGAGGTACACTGAAGCTTTCTTT. As protein: CAWTHPPGLPRYTEAFF.

The V gene is TRBV10-3, the J gene TRBJ2-7, with 9 bases fitting TRBD1. Germline trimming cut 7 bases from V and 5 bases from J; bases unmatched to any gene: 6. This CDR3 contains 13 residues. CDR1 is ENHRY and CDR2 is SYGVKD in the germline V gene. The CDR3 nucleotides read TGTGCCATCACAAACAGGGGGCTGCACGAGCAGTACTTC. This sequence encodes CAITNRGLHEQYF.

V gene TRBV3-1 (or the pseudogene TRBV3-2) combines with J gene TRBJ2-7, with 10 positions matching TRBD2. V shed 2 bases, J shed 10 bases, and the junction held 8 bases outside the gene matches. Germline CDR1 LGHDT, CDR2 YNNKEL (reference sequence). CDR3 length equals 14 residues. CDR3: CASSQKAGGPGQYF. CDR3 bases: TGTGCCAGCAGCCAAAAAGCGGGGGGGCCGGGTCAGTACTTC.

In the case of this clone: The junction does not match germline at one end; this may be a read error. This sample also contains other DNA sequences that code for the same CDR3. The chain combines TRBV5-8 with TRBJ2-7; no reliable D call. Germline V CDR1 and CDR2: SGHTS, YDEGEE. The CDR3 has 13 residues. CDR3 nucleotide sequence: TGTGCCAGTAGCTTGCCGTATTCCTACGAGCAGTACTTC. Translated: CASSLPYSYEQYF.

The chain uses TRBV18 and TRBJ2-5; the match to TRBD2 covers 7 bases. CDR1 KGHSH and CDR2 LQKENI come from the germline V gene. The CDR3 extends over 14 amino acids. Trimming cost V 3 bases and J 4 bases; bases outside gene matches: 5. CDR3 amino acids: CASSPSPGGETQYF. CDR3 in DNA: TGTGCCAGCTCACCGTCTCCGGGAGGAGAGACCCAGTACTTC.

The J gene is TRBJ1-1, the V gene TRBV7-9; the match to TRBD1 covers 10 bases. This CDR3 is 14 amino acids long. The V and J ends lost 6 bases and 3 bases, in that order; junction bases with no gene match: 4. Germline CDR1 reads SEHNR; CDR2 reads FQNEAQ (reference sequence). DNA for the CDR3: TGTGCCAGCAGGTTTGGGACAGGGGACACTGAAGCTTTCTTT. Protein: CASRFGTGDTEAFF.

The rearrangement links TRBV7-2 to TRBJ2-1; possibly TRBD1 for D (6 bases). Trimming pared 0 bases from V and 6 bases from J, leaving 15 bases between. The germline CDR1 and CDR2 sequences are SGHTA and FQGNSA. The CDR3 loop spans 16 amino acids. DNA for the CDR3: TGTGCCAGCAGCTTAGCGTCAGGGGCGAAGGTCAATGAGCAGTTCTTC. It codes for CASSLASGAKVNEQFF.

This sequence joins TRBV5-1 and TRBJ1-1; D gene unclear. V lost 0 bases and J 3 bases, leaving 9 bases between the germline ends. Germline lookup yields CDR1 SGHRS and CDR2 YFSETQ. The CDR3 loop spans 14 amino acids. This CDR3 is CASSLGGSDTEAFF. CDR3 DNA sequence: TGCGCCAGCAGCTTGGGGGGTAGCGACACTGAAGCTTTCTTT. Complete variable domain (other parts from reference TRBV5-1 and TRBJ1-1): KAGVTQTPRYLIKTRGQQVTLSCSPISGHRSVSWYQQTPGQGLQFLFEYFSETQRNKGNFPGRFSGRQFSNSRSEMNVSTLELGDSALYLCASSLGGSDTEAFFGQGTRLTVV.

The rearrangement uses TRBV27 and TRBJ1-2; 9 bases agree with TRBD1. From germline, CDR1 is MNHEY and CDR2 SMNVEV (reference sequence). The CDR3 has 15 amino acids. The J segment lost 4 bases and the V segment lost 5 bases, leaving 8 bases of the junction unmatched. The CDR3 region has the DNA TGTGCCAGCAGTCTCTTACAGGGGGCAATCTATGGCTACACCTTC. It translates to CASSLLQGAIYGYTF.

The chain couples TRBV11-3 to TRBJ1-5; 8 bases agree with TRBD1. CDR3 length equals 15 residues. Germline CDR1 SGHNT, CDR2 YENEEA. Trimming cost V 3 bases and J 4 bases; bases outside gene matches: 5. The CDR3 loop is CASSFTGGGNQPQHF. CDR3 in DNA: TGTGCCAGCAGCTTTACAGGGGGTGGGAATCAGCCCCAGCATTTT.

In its sample, this clone was seen once. The gene calls are TRBV14 and TRBJ1-2; D not resolved. Per germline, CDR1 SGHDN and CDR2 FVKESK. Deletions cut 4 bases from V and 4 bases from J, with 16 bases between. The CDR3 is 15 residues long. The CDR3 coding sequence is TGTGCCAGCAGCCGCCTCGACGGGTTCCTCTATGGCTACACCTTC. Its translation is CASSRLDGFLYGYTF. Filled out from reference TRBV14 and TRBJ1-2, the complete variable domain reads EAGVTQFPSHSVIEKGQTVTLRCDPISGHDNLYWYRRVMGKEIKFLLHFVKESKQDESGMPNNRFLAERTGGTYSTLKVQPAELEDSGVYFCASSRLDGFLYGYTFGSGTRLTVV.

The rearrangement links TRBV7-2 to TRBJ2-7, with 8 bases identical to TRBD2. The V and J ends lost 1 base and 1 base, in that order; junction bases with no gene match: 15. Germline V gives CDR1 SGHTA, CDR2 FQGNSA. This CDR3 spans 19 amino acids. The CDR3 nucleotides are TGTGCCAGCAGCTTAGAACTTATCCAGGCGGGAGGACCTTCCTACGAGCAGTACTTC. This codes for CASSLELIQAGGPSYEQYF.

The chain has TRBV7-3 and TRBJ1-1; 8 bases line up with TRBD1. CDR1 is SGHTA and CDR2 is FQGTGA in the germline V gene. With V trimmed by 4 bases and J by 6 bases, 7 bases remained unmatched. The CDR3 is made up of 14 amino acids. CDR3 DNA sequence: TGTGCCAGCAGCTCCGGACAGGGAGATTCTGAAGCTTTCTTT. Protein: CASSSGQGDSEAFF.

There are a few counts of this clone. The chain uses TRBV14 and TRBJ1-4; D is possibly TRBD1 (5 bases). The V and J ends lost 0 bases and 8 bases respectively, with 25 bases between them. Germline CDR1 and CDR2: SGHDN and FVKESK. The CDR3 spans 19 residues. This CDR3 is CASSQEKGILGRASEKLFF. The CDR3 bases are TGTGCCAGCAGCCAAGAAAAAGGTATCCTCGGCAGGGCTTCGGAAAAACTGTTTTTT.

J is TRBJ2-1 and V is TRBV24-1; no clear D gene. CDR3 length: 13 amino acids. Looked up from germline, CDR1 is KGHDR and CDR2 is SFDVKD. V was trimmed by 0 bases and J by 6 bases, leaving 5 bases between them. The CDR3 loop is CATSDLNSNEQFF. The CDR3 DNA follows: TGTGCCACCAGTGATTTGAATAGCAATGAGCAGTTCTTC.

The chain combines TRBV30 with TRBJ2-6, with 8 bases aligning to TRBD2. This CDR3 is built from 13 residues. J lost 2 bases, V lost 8 bases, and 2 bases had no gene match. Germline values: CDR1 GTSNPN, CDR2 SVGIG (reference sequence). CDR3 loop: CARGGPGANVLTF. CDR3 bases: TGTGCCCGGGGGGGCCCTGGGGCCAACGTCCTGACTTTC.

This clone was seen a few times. The CDR3 protein is CAWSVIGYQSQHF. Here the CDR3 DNA reads TGTGCCTGGAGTGTTATCGGGTATCAATCCCAGCATTTT. The chain couples TRBV30 to TRBJ1-5, with unresolved D. Between the trimmed V and J ends, which lost 0 bases and 11 bases, there was a span of 14 bases. The length of the CDR3 is 13 residues. Germline V gene data show CDR1 as GTSNPN and CDR2 as SVGIG (reference sequence).

The chain uses TRBV3-1 (or the pseudogene TRBV3-2) and TRBJ1-4; D is possibly TRBD1 (5 bases). CDR1 and CDR2 (germline): LGHDT, YNNKEL (reference sequence). The CDR3 consists of 13 residues. Deletions cut 3 bases from V and 6 bases from J, with 8 bases between. The CDR3 DNA follows: TGTGCCAGCAGCCAGGTGACAGATGAAAAACTGTTTTTT. Its protein product is CASSQVTDEKLFF.